By sample fraction, the clone carrying this T cell receptor beta chain is medium-sized. The data are from a study of spatial heterogeneity in lung cancer. Study at large: More than eight raw reads, on average, carried each unique TCR and UMI combination.

Stated time point: sample taken at primary tumor resection. The cohort: approximately 66 early-stage, untreated non-small cell lung cancer patients. The germline V gene encodes CDR1 SGHTA and CDR2 FQGNSA. The V end was cut by 4 bases, the J end by 8 bases, with 9 bases between. The CDR3 runs to 13 residues. Every individual TCR cDNA molecule carried its own unique molecular identifier, which allowed correction of PCR and sequencing errors. TCRdb re-analysed the 5' RACE reads in MiXCR, keeping a single row per CDR3 protein. The table records thousands of distinct CDR3 sequences, around 2.1% of them present only once.

J is TRBJ1-6 and V is TRBV7-2, with no clear D. The sample in question was normal lung tissue next to the tumor, obtained at surgery. The origin of this receptor is a male donor with early-stage non-small cell lung cancer. CDR3 in DNA: TGTGCCAGCAGCTCTAACACATATTCACCCCTCCACTTT. Protein sequence: CASSSNTYSPLHF.